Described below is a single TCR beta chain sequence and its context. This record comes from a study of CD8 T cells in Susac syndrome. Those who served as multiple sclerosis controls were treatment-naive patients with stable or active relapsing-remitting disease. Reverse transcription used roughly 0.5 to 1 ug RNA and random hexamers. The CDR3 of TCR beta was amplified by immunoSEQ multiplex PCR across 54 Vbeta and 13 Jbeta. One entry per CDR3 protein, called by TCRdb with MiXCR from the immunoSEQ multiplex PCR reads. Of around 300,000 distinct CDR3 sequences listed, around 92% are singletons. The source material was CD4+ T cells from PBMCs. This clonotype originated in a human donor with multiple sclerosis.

CDR3 sequence (DNA): TGTGCCAGCACCAATCACAGCCCCGGCTTAAACTATGGCTACACCTTC. This encodes CASTNHSPGLNYGYTF. The rearrangement uses TRBV28 and TRBJ1-2; no clear D. The CDR3 loop spans 16 amino acids. Germline V lookup: CDR1 MDHEN, CDR2 SYDVKM. Trimming took off 7 bases at V and 2 bases at J, with 20 bases between the two ends.